The T cell receptor beta chain described here comes from a study of shared clonotypes between healthy human individuals. CD45RO-negative, CCR7-selected cells formed the naive CD8 fraction, which excluded terminally differentiated effector memory CD45RA+ cells. Assay: immunoSEQ multiplex PCR; the TCRdb copy retains only in-frame clones and omits some. The table has fewer than 1 million clones, 96% seen once; the top ten hold over 0.2%. The CDR3 covers 12 residues. The V gene lost 5 bases and the J gene lost 3 bases, with 8 bases spanning the gap. CDR1 and CDR2 (germline): WSHSY, SAAADI. The source material was naive CD8+ T cells sorted from blood. The chain couples TRBV10-2 to TRBJ2-7; no firm D call. This receptor was obtained from a man aged 25 to 40 in good health. The CDR3 spells CASSLKGYEQYF. As DNA, the CDR3 is TGCGCCAGCAGTCTTAAGGGCTACGAGCAGTACTTC.